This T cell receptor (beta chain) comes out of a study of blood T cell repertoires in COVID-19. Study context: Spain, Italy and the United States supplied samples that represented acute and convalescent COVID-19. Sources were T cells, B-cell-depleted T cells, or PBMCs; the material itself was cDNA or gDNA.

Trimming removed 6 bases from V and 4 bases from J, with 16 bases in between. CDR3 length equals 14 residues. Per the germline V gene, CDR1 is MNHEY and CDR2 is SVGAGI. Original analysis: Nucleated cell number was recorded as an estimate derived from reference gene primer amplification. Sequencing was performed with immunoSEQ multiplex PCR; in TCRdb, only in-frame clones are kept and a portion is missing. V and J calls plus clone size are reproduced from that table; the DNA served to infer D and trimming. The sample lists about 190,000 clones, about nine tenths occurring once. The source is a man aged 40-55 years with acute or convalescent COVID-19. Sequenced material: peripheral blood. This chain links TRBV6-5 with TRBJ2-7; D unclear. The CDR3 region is CASRVTFRSYEQYF. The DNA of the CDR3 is TGTGCCAGCAGGGTAACCTTCCGGTCGTACGAGCAGTACTTC.